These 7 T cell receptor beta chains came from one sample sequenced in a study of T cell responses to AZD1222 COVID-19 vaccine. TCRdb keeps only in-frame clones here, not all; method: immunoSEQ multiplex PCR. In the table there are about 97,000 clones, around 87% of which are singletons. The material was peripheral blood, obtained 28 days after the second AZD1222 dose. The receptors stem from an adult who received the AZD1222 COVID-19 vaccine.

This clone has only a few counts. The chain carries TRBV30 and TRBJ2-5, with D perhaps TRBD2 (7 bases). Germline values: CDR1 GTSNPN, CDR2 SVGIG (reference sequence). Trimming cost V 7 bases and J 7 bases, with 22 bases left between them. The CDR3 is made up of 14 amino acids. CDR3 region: CAYVPGGWVVTQYF. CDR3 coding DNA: TGTGCCTACGTCCCGGGGGGCTGGGTTGTGACCCAGTACTTC.

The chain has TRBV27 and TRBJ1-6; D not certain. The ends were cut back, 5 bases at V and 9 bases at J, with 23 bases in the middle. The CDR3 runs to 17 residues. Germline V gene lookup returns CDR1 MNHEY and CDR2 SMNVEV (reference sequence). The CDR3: CASSPDGHRLKISPLHF. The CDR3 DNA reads TGTGCCAGCAGTCCCGACGGCCACCGGCTCAAAATTTCACCCCTCCACTTT.

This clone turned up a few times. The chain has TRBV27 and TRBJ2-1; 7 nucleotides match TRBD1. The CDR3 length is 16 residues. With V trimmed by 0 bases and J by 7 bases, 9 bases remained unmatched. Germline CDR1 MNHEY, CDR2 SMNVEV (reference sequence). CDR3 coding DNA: TGTGCCAGCAGTTTATCGAGGGGGCTTAGGTGGAATGAGCAGTTCTTC. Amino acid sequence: CASSLSRGLRWNEQFF.

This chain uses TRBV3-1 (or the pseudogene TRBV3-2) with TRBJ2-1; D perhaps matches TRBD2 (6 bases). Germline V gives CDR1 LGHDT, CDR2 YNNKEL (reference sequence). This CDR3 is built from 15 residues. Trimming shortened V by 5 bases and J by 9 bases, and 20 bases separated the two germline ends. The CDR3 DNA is TGTGCCAGCAGCTCGGGACTTCTATCCCGGGCTGAGCAGTTCTTC. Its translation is CASSSGLLSRAEQFF.

CDR3 protein: CASSDPGTSGATDTQYF. The CDR3 region has the DNA TGTGCCAGCAGCGACCCCGGGACCTCAGGGGCCACAGATACGCAGTATTTT. The V gene is TRBV9, the J gene TRBJ2-3; D perhaps matches TRBD1 (6 bases). Germline V gene lookup returns CDR1 SGDLS and CDR2 YYNGEE. The V gene lost 3 bases and the J gene lost 2 bases, with 19 bases spanning the gap. CDR3 length: 17 residues.

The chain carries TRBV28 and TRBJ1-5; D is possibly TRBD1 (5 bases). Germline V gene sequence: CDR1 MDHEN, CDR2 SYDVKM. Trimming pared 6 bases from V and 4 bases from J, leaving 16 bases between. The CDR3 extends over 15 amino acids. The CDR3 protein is CASSSPGRVNQPQHF. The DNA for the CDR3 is TGTGCCAGCAGCTCACCGGGACGGGTTAATCAGCCCCAGCATTTT.

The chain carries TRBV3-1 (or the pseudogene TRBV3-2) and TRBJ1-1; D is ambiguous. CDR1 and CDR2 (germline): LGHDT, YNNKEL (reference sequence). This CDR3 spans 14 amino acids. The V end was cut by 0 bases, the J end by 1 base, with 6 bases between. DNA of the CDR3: TGTGCCAGCAGCCAAGATATTCCGAACACTGAAGCTTTCTTT. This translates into CASSQDIPNTEAFF.